The clone carrying this T cell receptor beta chain is classed as medium-sized (0.01 to 0.1%). Its specificity is unknown. Sequence data for DNA of cultured CD4+ T cells were generated by the Oncomine TCR Beta short-read assay. TCRdb passed the PCR reads through MiXCR, listing each CDR3 protein once. The table shows 15,000 to 20,000 distinct CDR3 sequences, with around 60% occurring only once. As to treatment: roughly ten-day PBMC culture with coronavirus spike peptide pools or control peptides (ViraFEST assay). The sample belongs to a study of vaccination and CD4 T cells after COVID-19. This sequence originates from a human donor who had recovered from COVID-19. Material for sequencing was CD4+ T cells from blood, cultured in vitro.

The CDR3 bases are TGTGCCAGCAAACCAGCCGGTAACAATCAGCCCCAGCATTTT. It codes for CASKPAGNNQPQHF. The chain employs TRBV27 and TRBJ1-5; unclear D gene. This CDR3 has 14 amino acids. Germline loops: CDR1 MNHEY, CDR2 SMNVEV (reference sequence). V lost 7 bases to trimming and J lost 3 bases, with 13 bases between them.